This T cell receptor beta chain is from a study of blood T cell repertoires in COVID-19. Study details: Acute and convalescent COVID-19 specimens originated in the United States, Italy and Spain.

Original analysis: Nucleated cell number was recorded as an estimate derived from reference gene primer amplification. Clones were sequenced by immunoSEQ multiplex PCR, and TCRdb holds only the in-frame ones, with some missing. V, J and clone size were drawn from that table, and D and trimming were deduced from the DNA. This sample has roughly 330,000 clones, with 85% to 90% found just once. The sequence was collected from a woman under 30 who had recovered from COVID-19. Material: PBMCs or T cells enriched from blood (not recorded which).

The CDR3 DNA follows: TGTGCCAGTAGTTTTGTCAGGGGAGGCAATCAGCCCCAGCATTTT. Translated, it gives CASSFVRGGNQPQHF. The V gene is TRBV19, the J gene TRBJ1-5, with D possibly being TRBD1 (6 bases). CDR1 is LNHDA, CDR2 SQIVND, per germline (reference sequence). There are 15 residues in the CDR3. Deletions cut 5 bases from V and 2 bases from J, with 13 bases between.